These T cell receptor beta chains were read from a single sample in a study of chemoradiotherapy in HPV16-positive cancers. The assay was immunoSEQ multiplex PCR, and TCRdb's table has in-frame clones only and misses some. This table holds 29,000 or so clones, over 85% found once. The input for sequencing was blood, taken from a patient who underwent chemoradiotherapy. These receptors were taken from a human donor with HPV-associated anogenital cancer. The CDR3 runs from the conserved cysteine through the conserved F or W. D genes are given only for firm matches. Size tells how often a clone was seen (once, few, many) or the class of an expanded clone, and some rows leave it out.

J gene | D gene | clone size | V gene | CDR3 protein | CDR3 DNA
TRBJ2-7 | NA | NA | TRBV18 | CASSPPERRNYEQYF | TGTGCCAGCTCACCCCCCGAGCGTCGAAACTACGAGCAGTACTTC
TRBJ2-7 | TRBD2 | NA | TRBV19 | CASSITRGGAYEQYF | TGTGCCAGTAGTATCACACGGGGGGGGGCCTACGAGCAGTACTTC
TRBJ2-1 | TRBD2 | NA | TRBV19 | CASRPRGGLNEQFF | TGTGCCAGTCGGCCCCGCGGGGGGCTCAATGAGCAGTTCTTC
TRBJ1-2 | NA | NA | TRBV4-3 | CASSPLLGTYYGYTF | TGCGCCAGCAGCCCCCTACTAGGGACGTACTATGGCTACACCTTC
TRBJ2-3 | TRBD2 | NA | TRBV15 | CATSRRVQAGASTDTQYF | TGTGCCACCAGCAGGAGGGTCCAGGCGGGAGCTAGCACAGATACGCAGTATTTT
TRBJ2-7 | NA | NA | TRBV6-5 | CASSYSRGSEQYF | TGTGCCAGCAGTTACTCGAGAGGGAGCGAGCAGTACTTC
TRBJ2-1 | TRBD1 | NA | TRBV27 | CASSLPTGVQFF | TGTGCCAGCAGTTTGCCGACAGGGGTGCAGTTCTTC
TRBJ1-2 | TRBD1 | few | TRBV7-3 | CASSLGQGAGYTF | TGTGCCAGCAGCTTAGGACAGGGAGCTGGCTACACCTTC
TRBJ2-1 | TRBD2 | NA | TRBV6-4 | CASTVMGGGNEQFF | TGTGCCAGCACCGTAATGGGGGGGGGCAATGAGCAGTTCTTC
TRBJ1-3 | NA | NA | TRBV5-6 | CASSLARMDTIYF | TGTGCCAGCAGCTTGGCCCGTATGGACACCATATATTTT
TRBJ1-2 | NA | once | TRBV14 | CASSQESTNYGYTF | TGTGCCAGCAGCCAAGAATCCACCAACTATGGCTACACCTTC
TRBJ2-3 | NA | few | TRBV9 | CASSVSEGYTQYF | TGTGCCAGCAGCGTATCGGAGGGGTATACGCAGTATTTT
TRBJ2-7 | TRBD2 | few | TRBV27 | CASSPGGLAETYEQYF | TGTGCCAGCAGTCCCGGGGGACTAGCGGAGACCTACGAGCAGTACTTC
TRBJ2-5 | NA | NA | TRBV2 | CASSVPFQQYF | TGTGCCAGCAGTGTTCCCTTTCAGCAGTACTTC
TRBJ1-2 | TRBD1 | NA | TRBV2 | CASRTQGVISYTF | TGTGCCAGCAGGACACAGGGGGTGATTAGCTACACCTTC
TRBJ1-4 | TRBD1 | NA | TRBV2 | CASSQGAYEKLFF | TGTGCCAGCTCACAGGGGGCATATGAAAAACTGTTTTTT
TRBJ2-1 | NA | NA | TRBV12-5 | CASGYSGEANEQFF | TGTGCTAGTGGTTACTCCGGGGAGGCCAATGAGCAGTTCTTC
TRBJ2-7 | TRBD1 | NA | TRBV2 | CASSVRWGQGPYEQYF | TGTGCCAGCAGTGTCAGGTGGGGACAGGGACCTTACGAGCAGTACTTC
TRBJ1-2 | NA | NA | TRBV4-1 | CASSQDGRGYGYTF | TGCGCCAGCAGCCAAGATGGCAGGGGCTATGGCTACACCTTC
TRBJ2-1 | TRBD2 | NA | TRBV29-1 | CSHGAVGTSGGFGDEQFF | TGCAGCCATGGGGCTGTCGGGACTAGCGGGGGGTTTGGGGATGAGCAGTTCTTC
TRBJ2-7 | NA | NA | TRBV20-1 | CSAPGDYEQYF | TGCAGTGCTCCAGGGGACTACGAGCAGTACTTC
TRBJ2-2 | TRBD2 | NA | TRBV4-3 | CASSQASGGDTGELFF | TGCGCCAGCAGCCAAGCTTCGGGGGGGGACACCGGGGAGCTGTTTTTT
TRBJ2-6 | NA | NA | TRBV21-1 | CASSSLGQLYSGANVLTF | TGTGCCAGCAGCTCCCTCGGACAGCTCTACTCTGGGGCCAACGTCCTGACTTTC
TRBJ1-2 | NA | NA | TRBV19 | CASSIGSNYGYTF | TGTGCCAGTAGTATCGGCTCTAACTATGGCTACACCTTC
TRBJ2-3 | NA | once | TRBV7-2 | CASGYLSFDVDTQYF | TGTGCCAGCGGATACCTAAGCTTCGATGTAGATACGCAGTATTTT
TRBJ2-4 | TRBD1 | NA | TRBV11-2 | CASSPRPRQGNIQYF | TGTGCCAGCAGCCCTAGGCCTCGACAGGGGAACATTCAGTACTTC
TRBJ1-1 | NA | NA | TRBV6-5 | CASSPDLEWSEAFF | TGTGCCAGCAGTCCCGACCTGGAGTGGTCTGAAGCTTTCTTT
TRBJ1-1 | NA | NA | TRBV7-2 | CASSFWGAVETEAFF | TGTGCCAGCAGCTTTTGGGGGGCAGTTGAAACTGAAGCTTTCTTT
TRBJ2-1 | NA | NA | TRBV7-2 | CASSSERLVWGHNEQFF | TGTGCCAGCAGCTCGGAACGTCTAGTTTGGGGGCACAATGAGCAGTTCTTC
TRBJ1-5 | NA | once | TRBV6-1 | CASSEWESGNQPQHF | TGTGCCAGCAGTGAATGGGAGAGTGGCAATCAGCCCCAGCATTTT
TRBJ2-7 | TRBD1 | NA | TRBV19 | CASSIQTGLYYEQYF | TGTGCCAGTAGTATTCAGACAGGGTTATACTACGAGCAGTACTTC
TRBJ1-1 | NA | NA | TRBV6-6 | CASSYDGLGTEAFF | TGTGCCAGCAGTTACGACGGGCTCGGCACTGAAGCTTTCTTT
TRBJ2-3 | TRBD2 | once | TRBV5-5 | CASSPRTSGNTDTQYF | TGTGCCAGCAGCCCTCGGACTAGCGGAAACACAGATACGCAGTATTTT
TRBJ2-2 | NA | NA | TRBV28 | CASSSPGRVVTGELFF | TGTGCCAGCAGTTCCCCGGGACGTGTGGTCACCGGGGAGCTGTTTTTT
TRBJ1-6 | TRBD1 | NA | TRBV18 | CASSPGTVNSPLHF | TGTGCCAGCTCACCAGGGACAGTCAATTCACCCCTCCACTTT
TRBJ2-3 | NA | NA | TRBV6-5 | CASSYSSGAPDTQYF | TGTGCCAGCAGTTACTCGTCGGGGGCCCCAGATACGCAGTATTTT
TRBJ1-5 | TRBD1 | NA | TRBV2 | CASDRQGGNQPQHF | TGTGCCAGCGATCGACAGGGCGGGAATCAGCCCCAGCATTTT
TRBJ2-7 | NA | NA | TRBV5-4 | CASSQTSLNKEQYF | TGTGCCAGCAGCCAGACTAGTCTTAATAAGGAGCAGTACTTC
TRBJ2-7 | NA | NA | TRBV7-9 | CASSLSAGTYEQYF | TGTGCCAGCAGCTTATCGGCAGGAACCTACGAGCAGTACTTC
TRBJ1-1 | NA | NA | TRBV29-1 | CSVLTSGASRRTEAFF | TGCAGCGTTCTTACAAGCGGTGCTTCACGGCGCACTGAAGCTTTCTTT
TRBJ2-1 | NA | NA | TRBV7-9 | CASSYGGSASEQFF | TGTGCCAGCAGCTACGGAGGGAGCGCTAGTGAGCAGTTCTTC
TRBJ2-5 | NA | NA | TRBV7-9 | CASSRGGAGQTQYF | TGTGCCAGCAGCCGAGGGGGGGCTGGACAGACCCAGTACTTC
TRBJ1-2 | TRBD1 | NA | TRBV4-2 | CASSQRQGYGYTF | TGTGCCAGCAGCCAGAGACAGGGCTATGGCTACACCTTC
TRBJ2-1 | NA | NA | TRBV5-5 | CASSRDLGGNNEQFF | TGTGCCAGCAGCCGGGACCTAGGAGGAAACAATGAGCAGTTCTTC
TRBJ2-3 | NA | NA | TRBV19 | CASSSTGSTDTQYF | TGTGCCAGTAGTTCGACGGGGAGCACAGATACGCAGTATTTT
TRBJ2-7 | NA | NA | TRBV19 | CASSQGGHNYEQYF | TGTGCCAGTAGCCAAGGGGGACACAACTACGAGCAGTACTTC
TRBJ1-1 | NA | NA | TRBV5-6 | CASSLELGRTNTEAFF | TGTGCCAGCAGCTTGGAGCTGGGACGGACGAACACTGAAGCTTTCTTT
TRBJ2-1 | NA | NA | TRBV9 | CASSPLSHGGNEQFF | TGTGCCAGCAGCCCCCTTTCTCACGGGGGCAATGAGCAGTTCTTC
TRBJ1-2 | NA | NA | TRBV27 | CASSLYPSGDYGYTF | TGTGCCAGCAGTTTATATCCCTCAGGGGATTACGGCTACACCTTC
TRBJ2-7 | NA | NA | TRBV5-1 | CASSLVSDSSYEQYF | TGCGCCAGCAGCTTGGTCTCAGACAGCTCCTACGAGCAGTACTTC
TRBJ2-7 | TRBD1 | NA | TRBV9 | CASSGGQGATYEQYF | TGTGCCAGCAGCGGGGGACAGGGGGCCACCTACGAGCAGTACTTC
TRBJ2-5 | NA | NA | TRBV7-9 | CASSLFGGLEETQYF | TGTGCCAGCAGCTTATTCGGGGGACTCGAAGAGACCCAGTACTTC